The 25 T cell receptor beta chains listed next were all sequenced from one sample in a study of shared clonotypes between healthy human individuals. Repertoires were generated with immunoSEQ multiplex PCR, while TCRdb's copy carries only in-frame clones and drops some. Among around 1 million clones, roughly 72% were seen once, and the ten largest hold roughly 1.5%. The specimen was memory CD4+ T cells sorted from blood. Subset noted: CD45RA-negative fraction. Receptor source: a man aged 18 to 30 in good health.

The chain uses TRBV30 and TRBJ2-1, with 7 bases aligning to TRBD1. CDR3 length equals 12 residues. Germline values: CDR1 GTSNPN, CDR2 SVGIG (reference sequence). J lost 10 bases, V lost 5 bases, and 8 bases had no gene match. CDR3 DNA sequence: TGTGCCTGGGCCCTAGGGGGCCGGGAGCAGTTCTTC. It translates to CAWALGGREQFF.

This clone was counted between two and nine times. J is TRBJ2-5 and V is TRBV7-6; D possibly uses TRBD1 or TRBD2 (5 bases each). Trimming pared 2 bases from V and 1 base from J, leaving 11 bases between. The CDR3 covers 15 residues. The germline V gene has CDR1 SGHVS and CDR2 FNYEAQ. The CDR3 bases are TGTGCCAGCAGCTTAAACTCGGGACGCCAAGAGACCCAGTACTTC. Its protein product is CASSLNSGRQETQYF.

This clone has only a few counts. This rearrangement joins TRBV4-2 to TRBJ1-2; D is ambiguous. The CDR3 spans 16 residues. V was pared by 1 base and J by 0 bases, with 12 bases between. Germline V gene lookup returns CDR1 LGHNA and CDR2 YNFKEQ. CDR3 in DNA: TGTGCCAGCAGCCAAGCACAAGGAGTAGCTAACTATGGCTACACCTTC. Translating it yields CASSQAQGVANYGYTF.

This sequence joins TRBV30 and TRBJ1-2, with D uncertain. Looked up from germline, CDR1 is GTSNPN and CDR2 is SVGIG (reference sequence). Trimming removed 5 bases at V and 1 base at J, with 8 bases between. There are 12 residues in the CDR3. The CDR3 region is CAWGQINYGYTF. The CDR3 DNA reads TGTGCCTGGGGTCAGATTAACTATGGCTACACCTTC.

This sequence joins TRBV28 and TRBJ1-1, with TRBD1 matching 10 bases. V gave up 5 bases and J gave up 4 bases; unmatched junction bases: 7. Germline CDR1 is MDHEN and CDR2 is SYDVKM. The CDR3 extends over 15 amino acids. CDR3 DNA sequence: TGTGCCAGCAGTCTCTCGGGACAGGGGTCCACTGAAGCTTTCTTT. This sequence encodes CASSLSGQGSTEAFF.

V usage is TRBV29-1 and J usage is TRBJ2-5, with D possibly TRBD1 on 5 matching bases. This CDR3 comprises 14 residues. Germline V gene sequence: CDR1 SQVTM, CDR2 ANQGSEA. Between the trimmed V and J ends, which lost 6 bases and 1 base, there was a span of 15 bases. The CDR3 sequence: CSVAGRVSQETQYF. The CDR3 DNA sequence: TGCAGCGTGGCTGGCAGGGTTTCCCAAGAGACCCAGTACTTC. The whole variable domain, filled in from reference TRBV29-1 and TRBJ2-5, reads SAVISQKPSRDICQRGTSLTIQCQVDSQVTMMFWYRQQPGQSLTLIATANQGSEATYESGFVIDKFPISRPNLTFSTLTVSNMSPEDSSIYLCSVAGRVSQETQYFGPGTRLLVL.

About this clone: The same CDR3 can be traced to other DNA sequences in this sample. The chain is built from TRBV7-3 and TRBJ2-7; 7 bases fit TRBD2. Losses at the gene ends were 1 base for V and 0 bases for J; bases not matched to a gene: 0. The V gene's germline CDR1 is SGHTA and CDR2 FQGTGA. CDR3 size: 14 residues. CDR3 DNA: TGTGCCAGCAGCTTAAGCGGGGGCTCCTACGAGCAGTACTTC. It translates to CASSLSGGSYEQYF. Combining the CDR3 with reference TRBV7-3 and TRBJ2-7 gives the whole variable domain GAGVSQTPSNKVTEKGKYVELRCDPISGHTALYWYRQSLGQGPEFLIYFQGTGAADDSGLPNDRFFAVRPEGSVSTLKIQRTERGDSAVYLCASSLSGGSYEQYFGPGTRLTVT.

The genes are TRBV10-3 and TRBJ2-5, with D possibly called TRBD1 or TRBD2 (7 bases each). Trimming removed 6 bases at V and 5 bases at J, with 16 bases between. CDR3 length: 14 residues. The germline gives CDR1 ENHRY, CDR2 SYGVKD. The CDR3 DNA follows: TGTGCCATCAGGACAGGGAGGGGTGACGAGACCCAGTACTTC. Its protein product is CAIRTGRGDETQYF.

This clone has just one count. This sequence joins TRBV5-1 and TRBJ2-2; D unclear. There are 14 residues in the CDR3. With 4 bases removed from V and 7 bases from J, the gap between germline ends came to 14 bases. The V gene's germline CDR1 is SGHRS and CDR2 YFSETQ. For the CDR3, the DNA is TGCGCCAGCAGCGTAGGCGCCCCTGGCGGGGAGCTGTTTTTT. Translated: CASSVGAPGGELFF.

This sequence joins TRBV19 and TRBJ1-2; 8 bases are a match to TRBD1. The CDR3 extends over 14 amino acids. V lost 10 bases, J lost 2 bases, and 9 bases stayed unmatched. CDR1 is LNHDA and CDR2 is SQIVND in the germline V gene (reference sequence). CDR3 residues: CATQRQGWNYGYTF. The CDR3 nucleotides are TGTGCCACCCAAAGACAGGGGTGGAACTATGGCTACACCTTC. The variable domain in full, completed from reference TRBV19 and TRBJ1-2, reads DGGITQSPKYLFRKEGQNVTLSCEQNLNHDAMYWYRQDPGQGLRLIYYSQIVNDFQKGDIAEGYSVSREKKESFPLTVTSAQKNPTAFYLCATQRQGWNYGYTFGSGTRLTVV.

This chain links TRBV7-6 with TRBJ1-4, with D perhaps TRBD1 (5 bases). From germline, CDR1 is SGHVS and CDR2 FNYEAQ. Trimming took off 5 bases at V and 5 bases at J, with 18 bases between the two ends. The CDR3 contains 16 residues. CDR3 in amino acids: CASSPIWGSTNEKLFF. In nucleotides, the CDR3 is TGTGCCAGCAGCCCTATCTGGGGGAGTACAAATGAAAAACTGTTTTTT.

The CDR3 reads CASSKRESTDTQYF. For the CDR3, the DNA is TGTGCCAGCAGTAAGCGGGAGAGCACAGATACGCAGTATTTT. The rearrangement uses TRBV2 and TRBJ2-3; TRBD2 matches at 8 bases. The CDR3 is made up of 14 amino acids. CDR1 and CDR2 (germline): SNHLY, FYNNEI. Trimming removed 5 bases from V and 0 bases from J; junction bases left unmatched: 1.

The genes are TRBV29-1 and TRBJ2-1; 11 bases match TRBD2. The CDR3 consists of 15 residues. Germline V gene data show CDR1 as SQVTM and CDR2 as ANQGSEA. With 6 bases clipped from V and 6 bases from J, the junction kept 10 bases outside the gene matches. The CDR3 sequence: CSVAPSSGGFNEQFF. The DNA of the CDR3 is TGCAGCGTCGCCCCCTCTAGCGGGGGGTTCAATGAGCAGTTCTTC.

This clone was counted a few times. V usage is TRBV29-1 and J usage is TRBJ2-3, with D uncertain. Germline lookup yields CDR1 SQVTM and CDR2 ANQGSEA. This CDR3 spans 13 amino acids. Trimming removed 6 bases from V and 0 bases from J, with 10 bases in between. This CDR3 reads CSVWVGSTDTQYF. Written as DNA, the CDR3 is TGCAGCGTCTGGGTGGGTAGCACAGATACGCAGTATTTT.

The J gene is TRBJ2-7, the V gene TRBV12-5; no reliable D call. Trimming took 2 bases from V and 6 from J, leaving 5 bases between them. Germline V CDR1 and CDR2: LGHNT, FRNRAP. CDR3 length: 11 amino acids. The DNA of the CDR3 is TGTGCTAGTGGTTTGTTCGCCGAGCAGTACTTC. Amino acids: CASGLFAEQYF. The variable domain in full, with the rest retrieved from reference TRBV12-5 and TRBJ2-7, is DARVTQTPRHKVTEMGQEVTMRCQPILGHNTVFWYRQTMMQGLELLAYFRNRAPLDDSGMPKDRFSAEMPDATLATLKIQPSEPRDSAVYFCASGLFAEQYFGPGTRLTVT.

A few counts support this clone. This chain joins TRBV28 and TRBJ2-1; possible D gene TRBD2, 5 bases. From germline, CDR1 is MDHEN and CDR2 SYDVKM. V lost 7 bases to trimming and J lost 2 bases, with 12 bases between them. The CDR3 length is 14 residues. The CDR3 DNA reads as TGTGCCAGCACCCTTGACGGGACCTACAATGAGCAGTTCTTC. Residues: CASTLDGTYNEQFF.

The chain employs TRBV6-5 and TRBJ1-4, with D perhaps matching TRBD1 (5 bases). The CDR3 extends over 14 amino acids. Germline lookup yields CDR1 MNHEY and CDR2 SVGAGI. V was shortened by 9 bases and J by 7 bases, with 18 bases between the two germline ends. The CDR3 protein is CASRKGPIGEKLFF. As DNA, the CDR3 is TGTGCCAGTCGAAAGGGGCCGATCGGTGAAAAACTGTTTTTT.

The chain links TRBV4-3 to TRBJ2-5; TRBD1 aligns across 9 bases. The CDR3 runs 16 residues. J lost 2 bases, V lost 0 bases, and 4 bases had no gene match. The germline CDR1 and CDR2 sequences are LGHNA and YSLEER. This CDR3 reads CASSQDTGGGQETQYF. Written as DNA, the CDR3 is TGCGCCAGCAGCCAAGACACAGGGGGCGGGCAAGAGACCCAGTACTTC.

The chain couples TRBV7-9 to TRBJ2-3; 9 nucleotides line up with TRBD1. The length of the CDR3 is 15 residues. Germline V gene lookup returns CDR1 SEHNR and CDR2 FQNEAQ (reference sequence). The junction had 4 bases not matched to a gene; V was cut back by 3 bases and J by 3 bases. The CDR3 sequence is CASSLSGTGTDTQYF. CDR3 nucleotide sequence: TGTGCCAGCAGCTTGTCCGGGACAGGGACAGATACGCAGTATTTT.

This clone was detected once. J is TRBJ1-6 and V is TRBV18; a possible D gene is TRBD1 (5 bases). The CDR3 consists of 15 residues. V shed 0 bases and J shed 8 bases, with 11 bases lying between them. Germline loops: CDR1 KGHSH, CDR2 LQKENI. The CDR3 DNA sequence: TGTGCCAGCTCACCACCGGAGGGCAGGGATTCACCCCTCCACTTT. Translated: CASSPPEGRDSPLHF.

This clone was detected only once. CDR3 nucleotides: TGTGCCAGCAGTTACTCCGTCGGGACAGGGAATGAGCAGTACTTC. Residues: CASSYSVGTGNEQYF. The J gene is TRBJ2-7, the V gene TRBV6-5; TRBD1 aligns across 9 bases. The V segment lost 0 bases and the J segment 7 bases; nucleotides outside the gene matches: 7. The CDR3 is 15 amino acids. Germline V gives CDR1 MNHEY, CDR2 SVGAGI.

This chain connects TRBV5-1 to TRBJ2-2; 7 nucleotides line up with TRBD1. From germline, CDR1 is SGHRS and CDR2 YFSETQ. After removal of 0 bases from V and 5 bases from J, the junction contained 7 bases not matched to a gene. The CDR3 has 16 residues. The CDR3 bases are TGCGCCAGCAGCTTGGATTCAGGGGGTAGGACCGGGGAGCTGTTTTTT. Protein sequence: CASSLDSGGRTGELFF.

The chain couples TRBV11-2 to TRBJ2-1; TRBD2 aligns across 10 bases. Germline V gene data show CDR1 as SGHAT and CDR2 as FQNNGV. CDR3 length equals 15 residues. The V segment lost 3 bases and the J segment 8 bases; nucleotides outside the gene matches: 7. The CDR3 loop is CASSFERGGIHEQFF. DNA of the CDR3: TGTGCCAGCAGCTTTGAGCGGGGGGGCATCCATGAGCAGTTCTTC.

The CDR3 coding sequence is TGTGCCAGCAGCTTTCGATGGGAATGGACGCAGTATTTT. Translating it yields CASSFRWEWTQYF. The chain employs TRBV7-8 and TRBJ2-3; D not resolved. V was pared by 3 bases and J by 9 bases, with 13 bases between. CDR1 SGHVS and CDR2 FQNEAQ come from the germline V gene. CDR3 length: 13 amino acids. Filled out from reference TRBV7-8 and TRBJ2-3, the complete variable domain reads GAGVSQSPRYKVAKRGQDVALRCDPISGHVSLFWYQQALGQGPEFLTYFQNEAQLDKSGLPSDRFFAERPEGSVSTLKIQRTQQEDSAVYLCASSFRWEWTQYFGPGTRLTVL.

J is TRBJ1-1 and V is TRBV6-5, with D possibly TRBD1 on 6 matching bases. Germline values: CDR1 MNHEY, CDR2 SVGAGI. The CDR3 is 14 residues long. The ends were cut back, 4 bases at V and 7 bases at J, with 16 bases in the middle. Here the CDR3 reads CASSFGYDRLEAFF. In DNA, the CDR3 is TGTGCCAGCAGTTTTGGCTACGACAGGCTTGAAGCTTTCTTT.